Detailed here is one T cell receptor (beta chain). Its target is unknown. The record originates from a study of cytomegalovirus exposure and HLA in healthy donors. Overall study context: Around 80 million unique TCRs from HLA-typed donors were held in an early data release.

Study-level results: When a later analysis was performed, an Asian-associated ancestry cluster reportedly had fewer N-insertions than the approximately 690-donor mean. TCR beta chains associated with HLA were, in a later analysis, more clonally expanded than equally common others. Of the V segments, some could not be distinguished, including TRBV6-2 and TRBV6-3, and were excluded.

V lost 4 bases and J lost 3; bases outside the gene matches: 6. Per germline, CDR1 SQVTM and CDR2 ANQGSEA. CDR3 length: 13 amino acids. In the PCR, 60 Vbeta and 13 Jbeta primers were used. Sequencing used immunoSEQ multiplex PCR; TCRdb keeps in-frame clones, though not all of them. Of 110,000 to 150,000 clones in the sample, about 78% were seen once. Sample: PBMCs. The chain joins TRBV29-1 to TRBJ2-7; TRBD2 matches at 7 bases. This receptor was obtained from a man between 35 and 55 years old in good health and CMV-seropositive. CDR3 residues: CSVVLAVNYEQYF. Here the CDR3 DNA reads TGCAGCGTTGTCCTAGCGGTAAACTACGAGCAGTACTTC.